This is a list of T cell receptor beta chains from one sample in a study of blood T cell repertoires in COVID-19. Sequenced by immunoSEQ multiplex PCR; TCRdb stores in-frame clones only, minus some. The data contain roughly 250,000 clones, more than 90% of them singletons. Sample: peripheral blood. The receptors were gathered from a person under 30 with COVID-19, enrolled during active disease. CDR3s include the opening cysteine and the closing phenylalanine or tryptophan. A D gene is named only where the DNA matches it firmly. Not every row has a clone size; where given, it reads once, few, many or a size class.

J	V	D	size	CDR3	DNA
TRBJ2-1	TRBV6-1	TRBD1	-	CASSDRPDRALYNEQFF	TGTGCCAGCAGTGACCGTCCTGACAGGGCGCTTTACAATGAGCAGTTCTTC
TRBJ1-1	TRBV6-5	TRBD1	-	CASEDDLGQEVEAFF	TGTGCCAGCGAAGATGACCTGGGACAGGAGGTTGAAGCTTTCTTT
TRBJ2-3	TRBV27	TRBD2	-	CASGLAGVGTDTQYF	TGTGCCAGCGGACTAGCGGGAGTAGGCACAGATACGCAGTATTTT
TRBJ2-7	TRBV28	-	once	CASSFAGHEQYF	TGTGCCAGCAGTTTCGCAGGCCACGAGCAGTACTTC
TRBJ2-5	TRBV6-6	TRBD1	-	CASSKRDRKEETQYF	TGTGCCAGCAGTAAACGGGACAGAAAAGAAGAGACCCAGTACTTC
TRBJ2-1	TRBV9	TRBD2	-	CASCCGRASSSYNEQFF	TGTGCCAGTTGTTGTGGGAGGGCCTCGAGCTCCTACAATGAGCAGTTCTTC
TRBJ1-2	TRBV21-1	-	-	CASSSPRDRRHYGYTF	TGTGCCAGCAGCTCACCTCGGGACAGGCGCCACTATGGCTACACCTTC
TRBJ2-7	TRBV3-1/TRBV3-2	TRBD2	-	CASSQPLAGGLREQYF	TGTGCCAGCAGCCAACCGCTGGCGGGAGGGCTTCGGGAGCAGTACTTC
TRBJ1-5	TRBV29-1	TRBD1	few	CSVGTGQGQPQHF	TGCAGCGTGGGGACAGGGCAGGGGCAGCCCCAGCATTTT
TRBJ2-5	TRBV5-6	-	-	CASSFWQEETQYF	TGTGCCAGCAGCTTCTGGCAAGAAGAGACCCAGTACTTC
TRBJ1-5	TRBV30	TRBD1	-	CAWSVGTANQPQHF	TGTGCCTGGAGTGTAGGGACAGCCAATCAGCCCCAGCATTTT
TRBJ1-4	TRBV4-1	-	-	CASSQDNRAFNEKLFF	TGCGCCAGCAGCCAAGATAACAGGGCTTTTAATGAAAAACTGTTTTTT
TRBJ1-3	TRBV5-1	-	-	CASSSGQRGNTIYF	TGCGCCAGCAGCTCAGGACAGCGGGGAAACACCATATATTTT
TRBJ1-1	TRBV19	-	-	CASSATVNTEAFF	TGTGCCAGTAGCGCGACAGTGAACACTGAAGCTTTCTTT
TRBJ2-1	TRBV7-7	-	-	CASSAGGGDYLALFF	TGTGCCAGCAGCGCCGGAGGCGGTGACTACCTTGCTTTGTTCTTC
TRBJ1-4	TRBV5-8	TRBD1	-	CASSPGQGNWGEKLFF	TGTGCCAGCAGCCCGGGACAGGGGAACTGGGGTGAAAAACTGTTTTTT
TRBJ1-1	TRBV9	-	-	CASSVGEGGGTEAFF	TGTGCCAGCAGCGTAGGAGAGGGCGGGGGTACTGAAGCTTTCTTT
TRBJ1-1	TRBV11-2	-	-	CASSLVGQGLRNTEAFF	TGTGCCAGCAGCTTAGTAGGTCAGGGGCTTCGGAACACTGAAGCTTTCTTT